This T cell receptor (beta chain) comes out of a study of blood T cell repertoires in COVID-19. As for the study in general: Collection of acute and convalescent COVID-19 samples took place in the United States, Italy and Spain.

The CDR3 contains 14 residues. Germline CDR1 and CDR2: SGHRS and YFSETQ. V lost 0 bases and J lost 1, with 7 bases in between. Sequencing was performed with immunoSEQ multiplex PCR; in TCRdb, only in-frame clones are kept and a portion is missing. The table includes hundreds of thousands of clones, approximately 86% detected once. Worth noting for this clone: Other nucleotide sequences from this sample produce the same CDR3.

Participant-reported clinical history was the basis for cohort assignment. The sequenced sample was PBMCs or T cells enriched from blood (not recorded which). The receptor's source is a woman aged 55-75 years who had recovered from COVID-19. This chain connects TRBV5-1 to TRBJ2-5; tentatively, D is TRBD2 (6 bases). CDR3 nucleotides: TGCGCCAGCAGCTTGGGGGGAGGCCAAGAGACCCAGTACTTC. Translation gives CASSLGGGQETQYF.